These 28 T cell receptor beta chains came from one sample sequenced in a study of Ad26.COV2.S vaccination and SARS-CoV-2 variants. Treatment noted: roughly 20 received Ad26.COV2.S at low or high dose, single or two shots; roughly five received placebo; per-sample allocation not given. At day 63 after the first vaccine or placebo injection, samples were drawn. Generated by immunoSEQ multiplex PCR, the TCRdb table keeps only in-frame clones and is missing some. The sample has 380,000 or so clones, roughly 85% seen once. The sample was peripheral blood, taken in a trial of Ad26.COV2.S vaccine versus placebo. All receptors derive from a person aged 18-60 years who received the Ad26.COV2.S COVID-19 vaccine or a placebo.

DNA of the CDR3: TGTGCCAGCAGCCCAGGGACTAGCGGGAGGCGCGGGGCCAACGTCCTGACTTTC. Translated, it gives CASSPGTSGRRGANVLTF. This chain uses TRBV7-2 with TRBJ2-6; 15 bases are a match to TRBD2. The length of the CDR3 is 18 residues. The germline V gene encodes CDR1 SGHTA and CDR2 FQGNSA. Germline trimming cut 5 bases from V and 4 bases from J; bases unmatched to any gene: 6.

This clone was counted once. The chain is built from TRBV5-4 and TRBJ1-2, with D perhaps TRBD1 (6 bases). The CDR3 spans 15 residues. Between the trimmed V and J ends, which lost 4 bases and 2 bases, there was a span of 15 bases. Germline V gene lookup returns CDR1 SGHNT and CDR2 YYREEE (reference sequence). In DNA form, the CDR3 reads TGTGCCAGCAGCCGGGGAGGGGGAATGAACTATGGCTACACCTTC. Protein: CASSRGGGMNYGYTF.

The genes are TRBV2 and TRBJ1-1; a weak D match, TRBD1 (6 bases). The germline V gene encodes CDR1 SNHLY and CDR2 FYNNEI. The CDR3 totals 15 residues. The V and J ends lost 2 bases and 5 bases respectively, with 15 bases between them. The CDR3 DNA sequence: TGTGCCAGCAGTGAACAGGGGCGCTCGGGGACTGAAGCTTTCTTT. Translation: CASSEQGRSGTEAFF.

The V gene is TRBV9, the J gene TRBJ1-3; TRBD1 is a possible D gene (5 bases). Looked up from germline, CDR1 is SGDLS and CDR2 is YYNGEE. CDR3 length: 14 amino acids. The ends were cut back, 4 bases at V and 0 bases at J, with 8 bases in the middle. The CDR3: CASSSDSSGNTIYF. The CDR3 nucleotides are TGTGCCAGCAGCTCCGACAGCTCTGGAAACACCATATATTTT.

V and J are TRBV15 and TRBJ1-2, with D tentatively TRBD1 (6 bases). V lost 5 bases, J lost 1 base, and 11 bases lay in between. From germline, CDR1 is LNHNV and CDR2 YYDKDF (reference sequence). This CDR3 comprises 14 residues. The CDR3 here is CATSWDTVNYGYTF. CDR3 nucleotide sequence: TGTGCCACCAGCTGGGACACGGTTAACTATGGCTACACCTTC.

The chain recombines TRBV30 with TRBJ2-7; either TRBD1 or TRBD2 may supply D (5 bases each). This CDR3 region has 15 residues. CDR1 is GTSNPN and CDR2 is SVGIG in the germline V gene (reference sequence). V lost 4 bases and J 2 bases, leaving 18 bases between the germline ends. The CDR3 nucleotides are TGTGCCTGGAATTCCAAAGCCGGGGCCCCCTACGAGCAGTACTTC. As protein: CAWNSKAGAPYEQYF.

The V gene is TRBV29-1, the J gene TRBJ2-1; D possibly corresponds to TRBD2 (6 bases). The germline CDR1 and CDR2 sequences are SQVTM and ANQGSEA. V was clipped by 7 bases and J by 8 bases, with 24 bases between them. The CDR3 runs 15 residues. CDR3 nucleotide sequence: TGCAGCGGGCGCGGGACTTCGGATTATTGGGATGAGCAGTTCTTC. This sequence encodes CSGRGTSDYWDEQFF.

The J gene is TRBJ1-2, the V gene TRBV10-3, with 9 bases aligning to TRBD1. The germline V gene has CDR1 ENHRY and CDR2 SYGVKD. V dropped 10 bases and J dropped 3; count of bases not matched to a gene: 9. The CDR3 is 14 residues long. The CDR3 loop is CATQDRGKHYGYTF. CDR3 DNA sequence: TGTGCCACCCAGGACAGGGGCAAACACTATGGCTACACCTTC.

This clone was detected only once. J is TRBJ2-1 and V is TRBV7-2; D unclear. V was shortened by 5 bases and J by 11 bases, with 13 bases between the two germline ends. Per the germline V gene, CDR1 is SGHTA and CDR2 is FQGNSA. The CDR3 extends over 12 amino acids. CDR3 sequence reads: CASSPPRVKQFF. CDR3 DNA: TGTGCCAGCAGCCCCCCAAGGGTAAAGCAGTTCTTC.

CDR3 protein: CASSQGPDNEQFF. The DNA of the CDR3 is TGTGCCAGCAGTCAAGGCCCTGATAATGAGCAGTTCTTC. This chain connects TRBV12-3 or TRBV12-4 to TRBJ2-1; D call uncertain. Deletions cut 5 bases from V and 7 bases from J, with 12 bases between. This CDR3 spans 13 amino acids.

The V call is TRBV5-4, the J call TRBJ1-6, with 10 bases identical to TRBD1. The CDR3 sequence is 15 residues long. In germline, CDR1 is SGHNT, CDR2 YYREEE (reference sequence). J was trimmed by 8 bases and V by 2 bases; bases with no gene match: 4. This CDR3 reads CASSLDRGQDSPLHF. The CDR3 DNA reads TGTGCCAGCAGCTTAGACAGGGGGCAGGATTCACCCCTCCACTTT.

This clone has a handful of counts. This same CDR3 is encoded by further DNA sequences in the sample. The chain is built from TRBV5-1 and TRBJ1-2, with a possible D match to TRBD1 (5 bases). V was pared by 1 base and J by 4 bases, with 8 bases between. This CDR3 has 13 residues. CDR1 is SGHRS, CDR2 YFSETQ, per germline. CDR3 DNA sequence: TGCGCCAGCAGCTTGACAGGTAGCTATGGCTACACCTTC. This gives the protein CASSLTGSYGYTF.

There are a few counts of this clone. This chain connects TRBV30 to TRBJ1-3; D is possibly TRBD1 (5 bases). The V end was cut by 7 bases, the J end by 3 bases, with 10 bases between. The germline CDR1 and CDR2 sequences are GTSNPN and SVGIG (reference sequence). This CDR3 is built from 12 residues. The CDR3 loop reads CAYGQGGNTIYF. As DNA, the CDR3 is TGTGCCTACGGACAAGGTGGAAACACCATATATTTT.

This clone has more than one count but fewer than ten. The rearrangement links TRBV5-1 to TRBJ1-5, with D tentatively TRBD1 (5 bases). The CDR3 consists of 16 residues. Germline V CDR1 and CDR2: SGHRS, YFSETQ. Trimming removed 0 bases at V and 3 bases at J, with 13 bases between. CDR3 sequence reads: CASSLGQGGTNQPQHF. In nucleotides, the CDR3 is TGCGCCAGCAGCTTGGGGCAGGGAGGCACCAATCAGCCCCAGCATTTT.

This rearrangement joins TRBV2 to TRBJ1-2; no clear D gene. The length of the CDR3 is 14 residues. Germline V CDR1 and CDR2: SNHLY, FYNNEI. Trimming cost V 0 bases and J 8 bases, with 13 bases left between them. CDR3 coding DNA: TGTGCCAGCAGTGAAGCTGCGGGTATCTACGGCTACACCTTC. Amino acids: CASSEAAGIYGYTF.

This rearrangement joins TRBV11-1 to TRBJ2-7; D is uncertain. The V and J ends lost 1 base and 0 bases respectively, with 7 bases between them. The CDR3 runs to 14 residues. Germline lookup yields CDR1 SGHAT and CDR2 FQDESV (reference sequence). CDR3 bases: TGTGCCAGCAGCTTAGTGGGCGGCTCCTACGAGCAGTACTTC. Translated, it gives CASSLVGGSYEQYF. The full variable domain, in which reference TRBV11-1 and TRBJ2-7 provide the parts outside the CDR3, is EAEVAQSPRYKITEKSQAVAFWCDPISGHATLYWYRQILGQGPELLVQFQDESVVDDSQLPKDRFSAERLKGVDSTLKIQPAELGDSAMYLCASSLVGGSYEQYFGPGTRLTVT.

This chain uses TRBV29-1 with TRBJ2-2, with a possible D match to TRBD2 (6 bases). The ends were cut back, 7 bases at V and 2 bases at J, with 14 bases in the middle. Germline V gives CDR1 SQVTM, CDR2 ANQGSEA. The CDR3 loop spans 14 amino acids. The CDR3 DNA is TGCAGCGCCCGAGTCGGGGGAAACACCGGGGAGCTGTTTTTT. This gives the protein CSARVGGNTGELFF.

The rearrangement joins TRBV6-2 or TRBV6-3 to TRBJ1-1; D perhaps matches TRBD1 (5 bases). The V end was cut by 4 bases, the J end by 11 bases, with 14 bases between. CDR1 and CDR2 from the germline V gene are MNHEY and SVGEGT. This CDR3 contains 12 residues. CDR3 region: CASSSGTLAAFF. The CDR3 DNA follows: TGTGCCAGCAGTTCCGGGACTCTTGCTGCTTTCTTT.

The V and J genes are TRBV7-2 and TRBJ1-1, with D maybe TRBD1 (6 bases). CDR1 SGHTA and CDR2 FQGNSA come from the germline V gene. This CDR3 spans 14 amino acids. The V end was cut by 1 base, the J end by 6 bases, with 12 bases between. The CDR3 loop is CASSLVGGPAEAFF. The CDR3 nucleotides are TGTGCCAGCAGCTTAGTAGGGGGACCGGCTGAAGCTTTCTTT. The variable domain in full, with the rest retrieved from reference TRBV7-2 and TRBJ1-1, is GAGVSQSPSNKVTEKGKDVELRCDPISGHTALYWYRQSLGQGLEFLIYFQGNSAPDKSGLPSDRFSAERTGGSVSTLTIQRTQQEDSAVYLCASSLVGGPAEAFFGQGTRLTVV.

CDR3 sequence (DNA): TGTGCCAGCAGCTTAACTACCGGGACAGGGAACACTGAAGCTTTCTTT. Its translation is CASSLTTGTGNTEAFF. The chain employs TRBV7-3 and TRBJ1-1, with TRBD1 identical over 8 bases. The trim removed 0 bases at V and 1 base at J, leaving 4 bases unmatched. CDR3 size: 16 residues. Looked up from germline, CDR1 is SGHTA and CDR2 is FQGTGA.

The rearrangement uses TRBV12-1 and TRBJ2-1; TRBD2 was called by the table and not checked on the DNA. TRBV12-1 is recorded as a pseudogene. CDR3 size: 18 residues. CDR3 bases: TGTGCCAGCAGCTCCGGGACTAGCGGGAGGCAGTTTCGAGATGAGCAGTTCTTC. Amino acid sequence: CASSSGTSGRQFRDEQFF.

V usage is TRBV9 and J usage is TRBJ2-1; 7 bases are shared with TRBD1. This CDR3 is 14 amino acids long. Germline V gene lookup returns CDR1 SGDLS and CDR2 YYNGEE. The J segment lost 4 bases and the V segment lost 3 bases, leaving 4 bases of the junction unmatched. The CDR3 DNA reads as TGTGCCAGCAGCGCATGGGACAGTTACAATGAGCAGTTCTTC. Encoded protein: CASSAWDSYNEQFF.

CDR3 protein: CASSPEAGGNTGELFF. The CDR3 DNA is TGTGCCAGCAGCCCCGAAGCGGGGGGTAACACCGGGGAGCTGTTTTTT. The rearrangement uses TRBV9 and TRBJ2-2; TRBD2 agrees at 9 bases. The trim removed 4 bases at V and 2 bases at J, leaving 6 bases unmatched. There are 16 residues in the CDR3. CDR1 is SGDLS and CDR2 is YYNGEE in the germline V gene.

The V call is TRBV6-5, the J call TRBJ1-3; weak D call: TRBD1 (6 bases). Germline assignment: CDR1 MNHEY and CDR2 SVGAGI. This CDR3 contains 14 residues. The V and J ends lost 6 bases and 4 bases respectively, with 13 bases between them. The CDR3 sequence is CASSADSYGNTIYF. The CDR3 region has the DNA TGTGCCAGCAGCGCGGACAGCTACGGAAACACCATATATTTT.

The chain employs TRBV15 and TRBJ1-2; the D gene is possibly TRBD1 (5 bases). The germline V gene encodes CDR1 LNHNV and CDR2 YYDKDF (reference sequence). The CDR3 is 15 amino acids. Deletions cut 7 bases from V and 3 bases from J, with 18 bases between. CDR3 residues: CATTEGASRDYGYTF. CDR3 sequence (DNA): TGTGCCACCACCGAAGGGGCCTCCAGGGACTATGGCTACACCTTC.

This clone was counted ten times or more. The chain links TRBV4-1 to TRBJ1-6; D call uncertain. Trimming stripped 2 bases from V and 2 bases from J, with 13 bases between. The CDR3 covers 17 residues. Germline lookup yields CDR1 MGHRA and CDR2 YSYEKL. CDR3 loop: CASSQYSGWTYNSPLHF. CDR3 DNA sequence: TGCGCCAGCAGCCAATATTCGGGATGGACCTATAATTCACCCCTCCACTTT.

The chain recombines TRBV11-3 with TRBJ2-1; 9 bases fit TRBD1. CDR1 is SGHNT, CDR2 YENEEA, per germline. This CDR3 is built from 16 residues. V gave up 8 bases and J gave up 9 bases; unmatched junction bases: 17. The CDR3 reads CASAIRGGQGGGEQFF. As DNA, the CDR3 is TGTGCCAGCGCCATCCGCGGGGGACAGGGAGGCGGTGAGCAGTTCTTC.

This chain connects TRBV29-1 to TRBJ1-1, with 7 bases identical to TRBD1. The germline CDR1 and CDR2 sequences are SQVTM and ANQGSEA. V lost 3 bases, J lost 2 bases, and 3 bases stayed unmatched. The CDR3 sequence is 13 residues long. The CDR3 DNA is TGCAGCGTTGAGCACAGGGGAAACACTGAAGCTTTCTTT. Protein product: CSVEHRGNTEAFF. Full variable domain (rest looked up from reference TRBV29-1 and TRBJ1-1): SAVISQKPSRDICQRGTSLTIQCQVDSQVTMMFWYRQQPGQSLTLIATANQGSEATYESGFVIDKFPISRPNLTFSTLTVSNMSPEDSSIYLCSVEHRGNTEAFFGQGTRLTVV.